These T cell receptor beta chains were read from a single sample in a study of cytomegalovirus exposure and HLA in healthy donors. Method: immunoSEQ multiplex PCR; TCRdb's copy keeps in-frame clones and lacks some. The sample has approximately 100,000 clones, about a tenth seen once; the top ten hold approximately 6%. The sequenced material came from PBMCs. The receptors were sampled from a man in his forties in good health and CMV-seropositive. The CDR3 runs from the conserved cysteine through the conserved F or W. D genes are given only for firm matches. The size of a clone is reported for some rows only, either as once, few or many, or as a class for expanded clones.

cdr3_length	clone_size	v_call	j_call	d_call	cdr3_nt	cdr3_aa
14	few	TRBV7-6	TRBJ2-1	TRBD1	TGTGCCAGCAGCTCTACAGGGGCGTACAATGAGCAGTTCTTC	CASSSTGAYNEQFF
12	NA	TRBV19	TRBJ1-5	NA	TGTGCCAGTAGTATCAGGGGCCAGCCCCAGCATTTT	CASSIRGQPQHF
16	few	TRBV27	TRBJ2-7	TRBD2	TGTGCCAGCAGTTTGTCTAGCGGGAGGGCCGACTACGAGCAGTACTTC	CASSLSSGRADYEQYF
16	few	TRBV14	TRBJ2-1	TRBD1	TGTGCCAGCAGCGGCAGAAGACAGGGGTCCTACAATGAGCAGTTCTTC	CASSGRRQGSYNEQFF
17	NA	TRBV5-4	TRBJ2-1	TRBD2	TGTGCCAGCAGCTTGGCCGAACTAGCGGGAGCGTCCAATGAGCAGTTCTTC	CASSLAELAGASNEQFF
14	NA	TRBV4-1	TRBJ1-5	NA	TGCGCCAGCAGCCTAGGGACAACGGGTCAGCCCCAGCATTTT	CASSLGTTGQPQHF
15	NA	TRBV9	TRBJ2-1	NA	TGTGCCAGCAGCGAGGGACTCGTAAATTACGATGAGCAGTTCTTC	CASSEGLVNYDEQFF
15	NA	TRBV9	TRBJ2-5	NA	TGTGCCAGCAGCGTAGCCCAGGTGGTCGGAGAGACCCAGTACTTC	CASSVAQVVGETQYF
17	NA	TRBV9	TRBJ2-3	TRBD2	TGTGCCAGCAGCGTAACCGGGACTAGCGGGAGACTTGATACGCAGTATTTT	CASSVTGTSGRLDTQYF
13	NA	TRBV29-1	TRBJ1-2	NA	TGCAGCGTGGGGCCCCGACTAGGGGATGGCTACACCTTC	CSVGPRLGDGYTF
15	few	TRBV27	TRBJ2-7	TRBD1	TGTGCCAGCAGTTATACCGGGACAGGCCTCTACGAGCAGTACTTC	CASSYTGTGLYEQYF
15	NA	TRBV6-5	TRBJ2-1	TRBD2	TGTGCCAGCAGCAAAAGCGGGAGGCTGTACAATGAGCAGTTCTTC	CASSKSGRLYNEQFF
15	NA	TRBV18	TRBJ2-7	NA	TGTGCCAGCTCAAACTCGGGACTGAGCTCCTACGAGCAGTACTTC	CASSNSGLSSYEQYF
15	NA	TRBV5-1	TRBJ2-6	NA	TGCGCCAGCAGCTTGTCCCTCCCTGGGGCCAACGTCCTGACTTTC	CASSLSLPGANVLTF
13	few	TRBV5-1	TRBJ1-1	NA	TGCGCCAGCAGCTTGGGTTCGAGGGTTGAAGCTTTCTTT	CASSLGSRVEAFF
14	few	TRBV11-2	TRBJ1-2	NA	TGTGCCAGCAGCTTAGTAGCGACAGGCTATGGCTACACCTTC	CASSLVATGYGYTF
18	many	TRBV4-3	TRBJ2-2	TRBD2	TGCGCCAGCAGCTTCCTGGGACTAGCGGGGGCGAACACCGGGGAGCTGTTTTTT	CASSFLGLAGANTGELFF
13	NA	TRBV5-4	TRBJ2-7	TRBD1	TGTGCCAGCAGCTCCGGGACAGGGAACGAGCAGTACTTC	CASSSGTGNEQYF
16	NA	TRBV7-3	TRBJ2-1	TRBD2	TGTGCCAGCAGCTTAATGGGGACTAGCGGGAGCCATGAGCAGTTCTTC	CASSLMGTSGSHEQFF
15	NA	TRBV19	TRBJ1-3	NA	TGTGCCAGTAGGGATATTACAGGGTACGGAAACACCATATATTTT	CASRDITGYGNTIYF
14	few	TRBV7-9	TRBJ1-1	NA	TGTGCCAGCAGCTTTTCTTTGTCGAACACTGAAGCTTTCTTT	CASSFSLSNTEAFF
17	NA	TRBV30	TRBJ1-1	TRBD1	TGTGCCTGGAGTGTACGCCGGGGACAGGGGTGGAACACTGAAGCTTTCTTT	CAWSVRRGQGWNTEAFF
14	NA	TRBV27	TRBJ2-1	TRBD2	TGTGCCAGCACGGACCTAGCGGACTACAATGAGCAGTTCTTC	CASTDLADYNEQFF
16	NA	TRBV28	TRBJ1-4	TRBD1	TGTGCCAGCAGTTTAAGGCAGGGGGCCCAAAATGAAAAACTGTTTTTT	CASSLRQGAQNEKLFF
15	few	TRBV9	TRBJ2-1	NA	TGTGCCAGCAGCTCCCTGGGGGGGCAGCCCAATGAGCAGTTCTTC	CASSSLGGQPNEQFF
16	many	TRBV27	TRBJ2-1	NA	TGTGCCAGCAGTTTAAGGCAGGGGCGCCCATACAATGAGCAGTTCTTC	CASSLRQGRPYNEQFF
14	NA	TRBV6-1	TRBJ2-1	NA	TGTGCCAGCAGTGAAATTCGCTGGCGGACAGAGCAGTTCTTC	CASSEIRWRTEQFF
12	few	TRBV6-4	TRBJ1-2	NA	TGTGCCAGCAGTGCGCACGTTCCTGGGGACTCCTTC	CASSAHVPGDSF
16	few	TRBV7-2	TRBJ1-1	NA	TGTGCCAGCAGCCTACACGGGGGGCGCGCGGTCGCTGAAGCTTTCTTT	CASSLHGGRAVAEAFF
16	NA	TRBV25-1	TRBJ2-7	TRBD2	TGTGCCAGCAGTGTCGATCGTAGCGGGAGACTCTACGAGCAGTACTTC	CASSVDRSGRLYEQYF
16	NA	TRBV6-5	TRBJ2-5	TRBD2	TGTGCCAGCAGTTCGGGGTCGGCTAGCGGGATTGAGACCCAGTACTTC	CASSSGSASGIETQYF
13	NA	TRBV5-4	TRBJ2-7	NA	TGTGCCAGCAGCTTGGCTAGCTCCTACGAGCAGTACTTC	CASSLASSYEQYF
13	few	TRBV19	TRBJ1-1	NA	TGTGCCAGTACCCGAGGGAGGGTCACTGAAGCTTTCTTT	CASTRGRVTEAFF
14	NA	TRBV12-5	TRBJ2-7	NA	TGTGCTAGTGGTTTGGGGAGGGTACGAGGCGAGCAGTACTTC	CASGLGRVRGEQYF
13	NA	TRBV29-1	TRBJ2-1	NA	TGCAGCGTTGTGCCAGGGGGGTTGAATGAGCAGTTCTTC	CSVVPGGLNEQFF
15	NA	TRBV27	TRBJ1-4	TRBD1	TGTGCCAGCACCGGACAGGGCGAGGCTAAAGGAAAACTGTTTTTT	CASTGQGEAKGKLFF
20	NA	TRBV13	TRBJ2-7	TRBD2	TGTGCCAGCAGCTTAGTTGGGGAGATGTCTAGCGGGAGGGCCTTCTACGAGCAGTACTTC	CASSLVGEMSSGRAFYEQYF
10	NA	TRBV29-1	TRBJ2-2	NA	TGCAGCGTTTATACCGGGGAGCTGTTTTTT	CSVYTGELFF
16	few	TRBV21-1	TRBJ2-5	NA	TGTGCCAGCAGCGGTCCGACTAGCGGGAGTGGGGAGACCCAGTACTTC	CASSGPTSGSGETQYF
17	few	TRBV30	TRBJ2-5	TRBD2	TGTGCCTGGAGTACCCGGACTAGCGGGAGGGTTAAGGAGACCCAGTACTTC	CAWSTRTSGRVKETQYF
16	few	TRBV5-5	TRBJ1-4	NA	TGTGCCAGCAAGGCAGGGAACACGTTGGGTAATGAAAAACTGTTTTTT	CASKAGNTLGNEKLFF
15	few	TRBV19	TRBJ1-5	NA	TGTGCCAGTAGTATAGGCGGGGGTCCGGGACAGCCCCAGCATTTT	CASSIGGGPGQPQHF
13	NA	TRBV29-1	TRBJ2-1	TRBD2	TGCAGCGGGGGGGGACTAGCGGGAGGTGAGCAGTTCTTC	CSGGGLAGGEQFF
16	few	TRBV5-1	TRBJ2-2	NA	TGCGCCAGCAGCTGGACAGGTGCGGGGAACACCGGGGGGCTGTTTTTT	CASSWTGAGNTGGLFF
12	NA	TRBV9	TRBJ2-3	NA	TGTGCCAGCAGCGTCAGGGGAGATACGCAGTATTTT	CASSVRGDTQYF
12	few	TRBV7-2	TRBJ1-2	NA	TGTGCCAGCAGCCAAATAACATATGGCTACACCTTC	CASSQITYGYTF
14	NA	TRBV19	TRBJ2-7	NA	TGTGCCAGTAGTATCCGAGACAGGCCCTACGAGCAGTACTTC	CASSIRDRPYEQYF
14	few	TRBV4-1	TRBJ2-7	TRBD2	TGCGCCAGCAGCCAAGGGCGGGAGGTAGACGAGCAGTACTTC	CASSQGREVDEQYF
15	few	TRBV5-6	TRBJ1-2	NA	TGTGCCAGCAGCCCCTACTCCTTCGGGTCCTATGGCTACACCTTC	CASSPYSFGSYGYTF
12	many	TRBV5-4	TRBJ1-1	NA	TGTGCCAGCAGCTTGGAAACGGGGGGAGCTTTCTTT	CASSLETGGAFF
12	few	TRBV6-6	TRBJ1-5	NA	TGTGCCAGCAGTTCGAACGGTCAGCCCCAGCATTTT	CASSSNGQPQHF
13	NA	TRBV29-1	TRBJ1-2	TRBD1	TGCAGCGTCGATCCGACAGGGGGAGACGGCTACACCTTC	CSVDPTGGDGYTF
14	few	TRBV28	TRBJ2-7	NA	TGTGCCAGCAGTAAATCAAGGACACCTTACGAGCAGTACTTC	CASSKSRTPYEQYF